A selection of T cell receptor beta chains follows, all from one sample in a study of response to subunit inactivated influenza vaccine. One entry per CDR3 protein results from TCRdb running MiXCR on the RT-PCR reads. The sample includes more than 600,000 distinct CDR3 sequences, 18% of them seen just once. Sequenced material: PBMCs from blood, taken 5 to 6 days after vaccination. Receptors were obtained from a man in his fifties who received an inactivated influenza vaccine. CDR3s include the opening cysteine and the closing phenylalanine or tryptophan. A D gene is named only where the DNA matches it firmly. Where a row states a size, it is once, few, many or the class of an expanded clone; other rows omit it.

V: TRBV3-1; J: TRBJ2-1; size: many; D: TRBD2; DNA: TGTGCCAGCAGCCCGGGACTAGCGGGAGTGGCCTACAATGAGCAGTTCTTC; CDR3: CASSPGLAGVAYNEQFF
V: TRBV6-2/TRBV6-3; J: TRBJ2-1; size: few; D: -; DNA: TGTGCCAGCGACGACGGGACCAGCTCCTACAATGAGCAGTTCTTC; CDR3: CASDDGTSSYNEQFF
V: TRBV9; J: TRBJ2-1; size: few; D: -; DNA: TGTGCCAGCAGTATCCAGGGGATGGGGAACAGTGGTGAGCAGTTCTTC; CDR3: CASSIQGMGNSGEQFF
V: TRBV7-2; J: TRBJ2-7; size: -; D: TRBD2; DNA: TGTGCCAGCAGCTTAGCCGGGGGGGCTTGGGAGCAGTACTTC; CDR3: CASSLAGGAWEQYF
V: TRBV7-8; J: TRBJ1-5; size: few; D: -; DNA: TGTGCCAGCAGCCGAATCTGGGGCAATCAGCCCCAGCATTTT; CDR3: CASSRIWGNQPQHF
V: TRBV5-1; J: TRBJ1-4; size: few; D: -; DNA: TGCGCCAGCAGCTTGGCTGGCGTCCCTCCTAGTGAAAAACTGTTTTTT; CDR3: CASSLAGVPPSEKLFF
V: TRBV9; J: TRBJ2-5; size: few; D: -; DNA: TGTGCCAGCAGCATCGGTTCATTCGGGGCAGGAGATGAGACCCAGTACTTC; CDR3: CASSIGSFGAGDETQYF
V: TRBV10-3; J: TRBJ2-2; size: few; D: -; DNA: TGTGCCATCAGGGCCGGAACCGGGGACACGAACACCGGGGAGCTGTTTTTT; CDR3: CAIRAGTGDTNTGELFF
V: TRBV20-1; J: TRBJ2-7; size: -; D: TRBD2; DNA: TGCAGTGCTAGAGATCCCCTAGCGGGAGGACGCTACGAGCAGTACTTC; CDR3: CSARDPLAGGRYEQYF
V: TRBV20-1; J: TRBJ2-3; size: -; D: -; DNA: TGCAGTGCTAGAGCTACGGGACTCCCAGATACGCAGTATTTT; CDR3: CSARATGLPDTQYF
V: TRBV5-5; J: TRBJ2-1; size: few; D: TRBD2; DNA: TGTGCCAGCAGCGGTGGACTAGCGGGGGGAAATCCGGTGCAGTTCTTC; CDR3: CASSGGLAGGNPVQFF
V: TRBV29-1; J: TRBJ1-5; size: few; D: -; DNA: TGCAGCGTAGCACAGGGAAGCGGCAATCAGCCCCAGCATTTT; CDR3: CSVAQGSGNQPQHF
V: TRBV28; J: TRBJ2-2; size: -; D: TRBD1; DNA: TGTGCCAGCAGTGACAGGGAATACACCGGGGAGCTGTTTTTT; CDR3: CASSDREYTGELFF
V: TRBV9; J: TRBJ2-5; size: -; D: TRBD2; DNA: TGTGCCAGCAGCGCTCAGGGACTAGCGGGGGAGACCCAGTACTTC; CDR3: CASSAQGLAGETQYF
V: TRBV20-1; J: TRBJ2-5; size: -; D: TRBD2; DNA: TGCAGTGCGCAAAAACCGGGACTACAAGAGACCCAGTACTTC; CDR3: CSAQKPGLQETQYF
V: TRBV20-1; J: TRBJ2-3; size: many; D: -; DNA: TGCAGTGCTACCATCTCCGGGACTCCCCTCACAGATACGCAGTATTTT; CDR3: CSATISGTPLTDTQYF
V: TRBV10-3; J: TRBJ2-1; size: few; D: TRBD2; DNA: TGTGCCATCAGCCGGACTAGCGGGGGGGAGCAGTTCTTC; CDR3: CAISRTSGGEQFF
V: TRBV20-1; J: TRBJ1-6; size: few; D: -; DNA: TGCAGTGCTAGCGCACAGGGTTCCTATAATTCACCCCTCCACTTT; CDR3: CSASAQGSYNSPLHF
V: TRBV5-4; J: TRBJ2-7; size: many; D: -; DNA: TGTGCCAGCAGCCACCTGGCTGACTCCTACGAGCAGTACTTC; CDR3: CASSHLADSYEQYF
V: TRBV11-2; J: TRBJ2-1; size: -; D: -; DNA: TGTGCCAGCAGCTCTAGCCCCACGGCCCGGTTCTTC; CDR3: CASSSSPTARFF
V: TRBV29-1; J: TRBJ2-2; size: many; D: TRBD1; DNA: TGCAGCGTTGAACTAAAAGGACAGGGGAACACCGGGGAGCTGTTTTTT; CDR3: CSVELKGQGNTGELFF
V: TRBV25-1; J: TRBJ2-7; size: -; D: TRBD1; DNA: TGTGCCAGCAGGCCCGCGGGGACAGGGGTCGAGCAGTACTTC; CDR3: CASRPAGTGVEQYF
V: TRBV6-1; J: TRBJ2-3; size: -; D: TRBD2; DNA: TGTGCCAGCAGGGTTGCGGGAGGGAGAGATACGCAGTATTTT; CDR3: CASRVAGGRDTQYF
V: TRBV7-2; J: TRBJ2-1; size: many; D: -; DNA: TGTGCCAGCAGCTTAGCGTCCGGGAGTGAGCAGTTCTTC; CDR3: CASSLASGSEQFF
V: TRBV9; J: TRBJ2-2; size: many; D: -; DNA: TGTGCCAGCAGCGCGGGACAATACACCGGGGAGCTGTTTTTT; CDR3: CASSAGQYTGELFF
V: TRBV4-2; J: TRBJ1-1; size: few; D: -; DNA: TGTGCCAGCAGCCACCTGGGGATTCGAGGGTCGTTCGCTGAAGCTTTCTTT; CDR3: CASSHLGIRGSFAEAFF
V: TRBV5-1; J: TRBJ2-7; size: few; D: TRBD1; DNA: TGCGCCAGCAGCTCAGCTGGGACCGGGACAGGCGGCGAGCAGTACTTC; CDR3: CASSSAGTGTGGEQYF
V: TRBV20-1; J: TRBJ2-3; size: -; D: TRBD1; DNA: TGCAGTGCTCCTGGGGGACAGGGGGGTCCAGATACGCAGTATTTT; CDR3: CSAPGGQGGPDTQYF
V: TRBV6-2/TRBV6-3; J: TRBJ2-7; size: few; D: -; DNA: TGTGCCAGCAGACGTACTTCTTGGCGGGACGGGTCCTACGAGCAGTACTTC; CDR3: CASRRTSWRDGSYEQYF
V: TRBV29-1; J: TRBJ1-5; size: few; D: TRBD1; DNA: TGCAGCGTTGAAGATGGGCCCCACAGGGGAGATCAGCCCCAGCATTTT; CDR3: CSVEDGPHRGDQPQHF
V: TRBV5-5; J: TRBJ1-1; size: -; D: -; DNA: TGTGCCAGCAGCTTTCAGACGAACACTGAAGCTTTCTTT; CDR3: CASSFQTNTEAFF
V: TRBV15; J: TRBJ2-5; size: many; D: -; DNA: TGTGCCACCAGCAGGAACCAAGAGACCCAGTACTTC; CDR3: CATSRNQETQYF
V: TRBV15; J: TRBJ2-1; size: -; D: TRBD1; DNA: TGTGCCACCAGCAGGTACAGGGGATATGAGCAGTTCTTC; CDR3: CATSRYRGYEQFF
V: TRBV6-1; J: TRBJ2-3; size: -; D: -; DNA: TGTGCCACGCGAAGGGCCCTAAGAACAGATACGCAGTATTTT; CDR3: CATRRALRTDTQYF